The clone carrying this T cell receptor beta chain was detected once. Antigen: not known. The sample comes from a study of cytomegalovirus exposure and HLA in healthy donors. Study background: In a later analysis, the roughly 120 validation repertoires were reported to have used the same platform as the roughly 670 first-cohort repertoires. Study conclusions and caveats: The dataset shows that most TCR sequences were rare, while some public TCRs occurred in many donors. It was 164 TCR beta chains that were listed as cytomegalovirus-associated. Later, an analysis found that TCR clusters from the first cohort tended to co-occur in the roughly 110 validation repertoires.

The V segment lost 5 bases and the J segment 5 bases; nucleotides outside the gene matches: 9. The CDR3 is 15 residues long. Looked up from germline, CDR1 is MGHDK and CDR2 is SYGVNS. TCRdb's table, derived via immunoSEQ multiplex PCR, lists solely in-frame clones and lacks some. The sample lists approximately 280,000 clones, 70% to 90% occurring once. This chain connects TRBV25-1 to TRBJ1-1; 9 positions match TRBD1. This TCR came from a woman under 30 in good health and CMV-seronegative. Sequencing was performed on PBMCs. CDR3 in DNA: TGTGCCAGCAGTTTCTACAGGGGGCTAGGTACTGAAGCTTTCTTT. It encodes CASSFYRGLGTEAFF.